One T cell receptor (beta chain) is described in this entry. The authors' processing: Quantification of nucleated cells was approximated via reference gene primer amplification. Sequencing was performed with immunoSEQ multiplex PCR; in TCRdb, only in-frame clones are kept and a portion is missing. V and J calls and clone size are those listed in that table; D and trimming were worked out from the DNA. Among about 150,000 clones listed, roughly 90% were seen once. The CDR3 extends over 12 amino acids. Trimming removed 8 bases at V and 4 bases at J, with 8 bases between. This entry comes from a study of blood T cell repertoires in COVID-19. Study-wide context: Acute and convalescent COVID-19 samples came from the United States, Italy and Spain.

The chain recombines TRBV12-3 or TRBV12-4 with TRBJ2-2, with TRBD1 as a possible D gene (5 bases). The sequenced sample consisted of PBMCs or T cells enriched from blood (not recorded which). This TCR derives from a woman aged 40 to 50 who had been exposed to COVID-19. DNA for the CDR3: TGTGCCAGCCATAGGGGCACCGGGGAGCTGTTTTTT. Its protein product is CASHRGTGELFF.